This TCR beta chain was retrieved from a study of shared clonotypes between healthy human individuals. Genomic DNA per cell subset filled all wells of several immunoSEQ plates. Data came from immunoSEQ multiplex PCR; TCRdb stores just in-frame clones and leaves some out. The sample comprises some 2,000,000 clones, approximately 94% of which are singletons, and 0.13% rests with the top ten. The CD4+ fraction was divided into a CD45RA+ naive subset and a CD45RA-negative memory subset. V gave up 5 bases and J gave up 5 bases; unmatched junction bases: 12. Per the germline V gene, CDR1 is SGHRS and CDR2 is YFSETQ. The CDR3 consists of 15 residues.

Material: naive CD4+ T cells sorted from blood. Documented subset: CD45RA+ positively selected. The TCR was taken from a man younger than 30 in good health. The chain links TRBV5-1 to TRBJ2-7; 8 nucleotides align to TRBD1. CDR3: CASSGLAGGVDEQYF. CDR3 DNA sequence: TGCGCCAGCAGTGGGCTGGCAGGGGGCGTGGACGAGCAGTACTTC.